These T cell receptor beta chains were read from a single sample in a study of shared clonotypes between healthy human individuals. Sequencing used immunoSEQ multiplex PCR; TCRdb keeps in-frame clones, though not all of them. The data contain hundreds of thousands of clones, roughly 70% of them seen just once; the ten biggest clones take up under 2%. Material: memory CD4+ T cells sorted from blood. All receptors derive from a woman aged 25 to 39 in good health. The CDR3 runs from the conserved cysteine through the conserved F or W. D genes are given only for firm matches. Only part of the rows carry a size: once, few, many, or a class if the clone is expanded.

abundance: .; j_gene: TRBJ2-6; d_gene: .; v_gene: TRBV7-2; CDR3aa: CASSLETVSGANVLTF; CDR3nt: TGTGCCAGCAGCTTAGAGACAGTATCTGGGGCCAACGTCCTGACTTTC
abundance: few; j_gene: TRBJ2-1; d_gene: .; v_gene: TRBV5-1; CDR3aa: CASSLDSGGYNEQFF; CDR3nt: TGCGCCAGCAGCTTGGATAGCGGAGGCTACAATGAGCAGTTCTTC
abundance: few; j_gene: TRBJ1-5; d_gene: .; v_gene: TRBV28; CDR3aa: CAWDPGRRGQGNQPQHF; CDR3nt: TGTGCCTGGGACCCTGGCAGACGGGGACAAGGCAATCAGCCCCAGCATTTT
abundance: .; j_gene: TRBJ2-7; d_gene: .; v_gene: TRBV27; CDR3aa: CASRSWGAGDEQYF; CDR3nt: TGTGCCAGCAGATCGTGGGGGGCTGGAGACGAGCAGTACTTC
abundance: once; j_gene: TRBJ1-3; d_gene: TRBD1; v_gene: TRBV28; CDR3aa: CASSSGQGTNTIYF; CDR3nt: TGTGCCAGCAGTTCGGGACAGGGGACGAACACCATATATTTT
abundance: .; j_gene: TRBJ1-1; d_gene: .; v_gene: TRBV4-2; CDR3aa: CASSQDRAGQPNTEAFF; CDR3nt: TGTGCCAGCAGCCAAGATCGGGCAGGGCAACCAAACACTGAAGCTTTCTTT
abundance: .; j_gene: TRBJ2-7; d_gene: .; v_gene: TRBV7-9; CDR3aa: CASSRARTYEQYF; CDR3nt: TGTGCCAGCAGCCGAGCCAGAACCTACGAGCAGTACTTC
abundance: .; j_gene: TRBJ1-4; d_gene: TRBD1; v_gene: TRBV28; CDR3aa: CASSTPGQGGEKLFF; CDR3nt: TGTGCCAGCAGTACTCCGGGACAGGGAGGTGAAAAACTGTTTTTT
abundance: .; j_gene: TRBJ2-7; d_gene: .; v_gene: TRBV6-1; CDR3aa: CASSETGVPYEQYF; CDR3nt: TGTGCCAGCAGTGAAACCGGGGTCCCCTACGAGCAGTACTTC
abundance: .; j_gene: TRBJ2-2; d_gene: .; v_gene: TRBV5-1; CDR3aa: CASSPPTSSTRTGELFF; CDR3nt: TGCGCCAGCAGCCCCCCCACTTCATCCACGCGCACCGGGGAGCTGTTTTTT
abundance: .; j_gene: TRBJ2-1; d_gene: TRBD2; v_gene: TRBV5-1; CDR3aa: CASSFYRTSGTNNEQFF; CDR3nt: TGCGCCAGCAGCTTCTATAGGACTAGCGGGACAAACAATGAGCAGTTCTTC
abundance: .; j_gene: TRBJ2-7; d_gene: .; v_gene: TRBV6-5; CDR3aa: CAMRTDGEYEQYF; CDR3nt: TGTGCCATGCGGACTGACGGAGAGTACGAGCAGTACTTC
abundance: .; j_gene: TRBJ2-1; d_gene: .; v_gene: TRBV6-5; CDR3aa: CASSADSSGANEQFF; CDR3nt: TGTGCCAGCAGTGCAGACAGTTCGGGGGCAAATGAGCAGTTCTTC
abundance: .; j_gene: TRBJ2-2; d_gene: .; v_gene: TRBV6-1; CDR3aa: CASNPRVTGELFF; CDR3nt: TGTGCCAGCAACCCCAGGGTAACCGGGGAGCTGTTTTTT
abundance: .; j_gene: TRBJ2-5; d_gene: .; v_gene: TRBV18; CDR3aa: CASSQVGQETQYF; CDR3nt: TGTGCCAGCTCACAAGTCGGACAAGAGACCCAGTACTTC
abundance: .; j_gene: TRBJ2-2; d_gene: .; v_gene: TRBV5-1; CDR3aa: CASSLDSVGELFF; CDR3nt: TGCGCCAGCAGCTTGGACTCTGTCGGGGAGCTGTTTTTT
abundance: many; j_gene: TRBJ1-2; d_gene: .; v_gene: TRBV6-5; CDR3aa: CASSSPTSGYTF; CDR3nt: TGTGCCAGCAGTTCCCCGACAAGTGGCTACACCTTC
abundance: .; j_gene: TRBJ2-1; d_gene: .; v_gene: TRBV27; CDR3aa: CASSLGEGHNEQFF; CDR3nt: TGTGCCAGCAGTTTGGGAGAGGGCCACAATGAGCAGTTCTTC
abundance: .; j_gene: TRBJ2-3; d_gene: .; v_gene: TRBV19; CDR3aa: CASSRYWDTQYF; CDR3nt: TGTGCCAGTAGTCGGTACTGGGATACGCAGTATTTT
abundance: .; j_gene: TRBJ2-3; d_gene: TRBD2; v_gene: TRBV28; CDR3aa: CASIGTSFNTQYF; CDR3nt: TGTGCCAGCATCGGGACTAGCTTTAATACGCAGTATTTT
abundance: many; j_gene: TRBJ2-3; d_gene: .; v_gene: TRBV7-7; CDR3aa: CASSLGLATDTQYF; CDR3nt: TGTGCCAGCAGCTTAGGATTAGCCACAGATACGCAGTATTTT
abundance: .; j_gene: TRBJ2-3; d_gene: TRBD2; v_gene: TRBV7-9; CDR3aa: CASSQTRTSSTDTQYF; CDR3nt: TGTGCCAGCAGCCAAACCCGGACTAGTAGTACAGATACGCAGTATTTT
abundance: .; j_gene: TRBJ1-4; d_gene: .; v_gene: TRBV4-1; CDR3aa: CASSQARQIANEKLFF; CDR3nt: TGCGCCAGCAGCCAAGCGAGACAGATAGCTAATGAAAAACTGTTTTTT
abundance: .; j_gene: TRBJ1-1; d_gene: TRBD1; v_gene: TRBV2; CDR3aa: CASSRTGGFENTEAFF; CDR3nt: TGTGCCAGCAGTCGGACAGGGGGTTTTGAGAACACTGAAGCTTTCTTT
abundance: .; j_gene: TRBJ1-1; d_gene: .; v_gene: TRBV5-1; CDR3aa: CASSSDLGDTEAFF; CDR3nt: TGCGCCAGCAGCTCCGACCTCGGGGACACTGAAGCTTTCTTT
abundance: .; j_gene: TRBJ2-7; d_gene: .; v_gene: TRBV2; CDR3aa: CASGTAYEQYF; CDR3nt: TGTGCCAGCGGGACTGCCTACGAGCAGTACTTC
abundance: .; j_gene: TRBJ1-5; d_gene: .; v_gene: TRBV6-9; CDR3aa: CASDFRQPQHF; CDR3nt: TGTGCCAGCGATTTTAGGCAGCCCCAGCATTTT